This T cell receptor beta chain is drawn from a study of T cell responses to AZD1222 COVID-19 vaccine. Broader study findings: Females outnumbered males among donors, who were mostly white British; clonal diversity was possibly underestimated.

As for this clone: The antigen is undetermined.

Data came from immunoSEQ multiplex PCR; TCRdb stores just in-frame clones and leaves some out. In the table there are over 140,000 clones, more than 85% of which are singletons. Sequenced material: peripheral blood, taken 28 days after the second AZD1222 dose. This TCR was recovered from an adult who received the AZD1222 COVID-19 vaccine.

CDR3 bases: TGTGCCAGCAGCTTAGCGTCCTACCGGGATTCACCCCTCCACTTT. Translating it yields CASSLASYRDSPLHF. The chain joins TRBV7-9 to TRBJ1-6; D gene unclear. Trimming removed 0 bases at V and 8 bases at J, with 11 bases between. This CDR3 comprises 15 residues. From germline, CDR1 is SEHNR and CDR2 FQNEAQ (reference sequence).